This entry concerns a single TCR beta chain. Its antigen is currently unknown. Sequenced by immunoSEQ multiplex PCR; TCRdb stores in-frame clones only, minus some. Among 40,000 or so clones listed, around four fifths were seen once. This CDR3 has 13 residues. CDR1 and CDR2 from the germline V gene are SQVTM and ANQGSEA. V was shortened by 4 bases and J by 5 bases, with 12 bases between the two germline ends. This record belongs to a study of graft-versus-host responses after intestinal transplantation. Study details: Recipients obtained multivisceral, liver-intestinal, or isolated intestinal transplants. General study points: The authors found GvH clones in recipient marrow, some appearing first in ileum or blood.

This TCR came from a human patient who received an intestinal transplant, so some T cells may come from the graft donor. The starting material was PBMCs, obtained 1,000 to 1,300 days after transplant. The chain joins TRBV29-1 to TRBJ2-1; a possible D gene is TRBD2 (6 bases). The CDR3 DNA follows: TGCAGCGTTGGCAGAGCGGGCAACAATGAGCAGTTCTTC. It encodes CSVGRAGNNEQFF.